This T cell receptor (beta chain) was recorded in a study of blood T cell repertoires in COVID-19. About the research overall: Sites in the United States, Italy and Spain provided acute and convalescent COVID-19 samples.

Assay used: immunoSEQ multiplex PCR; TCRdb lists only in-frame clones, some missing. The sample lists around 100,000 clones; less than 85% were seen once. Unmatched junction bases numbered 11, after V lost 0 bases and J lost 5 bases. This CDR3 has 18 amino acids. Germline V CDR1 and CDR2: LNHNV, YYDKDF (reference sequence). This clone was seen ten or more times. The V call is TRBV15, the J call TRBJ2-2; 8 bases are a match to TRBD1. The sequence was obtained from a man in his sixties or seventies with active or convalescent COVID-19. Sequenced sample: peripheral blood. CDR3 protein: CATSRDPGQGVRTGELFF. The DNA for the CDR3 is TGTGCCACCAGCAGAGATCCCGGACAGGGTGTCAGGACCGGGGAGCTGTTTTTT.